The 9 T cell receptor beta chains listed next were all sequenced from one sample in a study of T cell repertoires in cytomegalovirus infection. TCRdb re-analysed the reads in MiXCR, keeping a single row per CDR3 protein. Among about 770,000 distinct CDR3 sequences, 25% to 35% were seen once, and the ten largest hold around 12%. Their target antigens are unknown. Sequencing used cultured CD8+ T cells from PBMCs, obtained from culture after CMV antigen stimulation. The origin of the receptors is a human donor in good health (CMV status not recorded). Some clones in this sample may be carry-over from other donors' samples.

This clonotype appeared a few times. This chain joins TRBV27 and TRBJ1-5; no reliable D call. Trimming pared 5 bases from V and 4 bases from J, leaving 12 bases between. Germline CDR1 and CDR2: MNHEY and SMNVEV (reference sequence). The CDR3 runs 14 residues. The CDR3 sequence: CASSPFRGNQPQHF. The DNA for the CDR3 is TGTGCCAGCAGTCCCTTCAGAGGGAATCAGCCCCAGCATTTT.

This chain connects TRBV5-4 to TRBJ2-7; D might be TRBD2 (5 bases). V lost 4 bases and J 2 bases, leaving 10 bases between the germline ends. The CDR3 extends over 13 amino acids. The germline V gene encodes CDR1 SGHNT and CDR2 YYREEE (reference sequence). The CDR3 region is CASSADWAYEQYV. The CDR3 bases are TGTGCCAGCAGCGCGGACTGGGCCTACGAGCAGTACGTC.

The CDR3 nucleotides read TGTGCCAGCAGCTTCCCCGGGATTGGCGAGCAGTACTTC. The encoded protein is CASSFPGIGEQYF. The chain employs TRBV7-9 and TRBJ2-7; the D gene is possibly TRBD2 (5 bases). In germline, CDR1 is SEHNR, CDR2 FQNEAQ (reference sequence). This CDR3 is 13 amino acids long. Trimming took 3 bases from V and 6 from J, leaving 12 bases between them.

This clonotype was picked up a small number of times. This CDR3 is CASSTRDKRTPRNTGELFF. DNA of the CDR3: TGTGCCAGCAGCACCCGGGACAAAAGGACGCCCCGTAACACCGGGGAGCTGTTTTTT. This chain connects TRBV7-4 to TRBJ2-2, with D maybe TRBD1 (6 bases). Germline V gene data show CDR1 as SGHVT and CDR2 as SQSDAQ. CDR3 length: 19 amino acids. The V and J ends lost 5 bases and 2 bases respectively, with 24 bases between them.

The chain combines TRBV6-2 or TRBV6-3 with TRBJ2-1, with D uncertain. V lost 0 bases and J lost 8, with 11 bases in between. From germline, CDR1 is MNHEY and CDR2 SVGEGT. The CDR3 is 14 residues long. The CDR3 coding sequence is TGTGCCAGCAGTTACTCGGGCATTTCCCATGAGCAGTTCTTC. Translating it yields CASSYSGISHEQFF.

This chain uses TRBV7-9 with TRBJ1-1; TRBD1 might be the D (5 bases). Trimming removed 8 bases at V and 3 bases at J, with 16 bases between. Germline CDR1 is SEHNR and CDR2 is FQNEAQ (reference sequence). The CDR3 contains 14 residues. CDR3 protein: CASRSGRGDTEAFF. CDR3 sequence (DNA): TGTGCCAGCCGCTCGGGGCGGGGTGACACTGAAGCTTTCTTT.

This clonotype was picked up many times. J is TRBJ1-2 and V is TRBV7-2; D uncertain. Germline loops: CDR1 SGHTA, CDR2 FQGNSA. The CDR3 runs 11 residues. For the CDR3, the DNA is TGTGCACGGCGGGAAGCCTATGGCTACACCTTC. Encoded protein: CARREAYGYTF.

The chain uses TRBV6-5 and TRBJ1-4, with D unclear. In germline, CDR1 is MNHEY, CDR2 SVGAGI. V was trimmed by 6 bases and J by 3 bases, leaving 8 bases between them. The CDR3 runs 13 residues. CDR3 bases: TGTGCCAGCAGCAGGTTACCTAATGAAAAACTGTTTTTT. Encoded protein: CASSRLPNEKLFF.

The chain carries TRBV20-1 and TRBJ2-4; 8 bases agree with TRBD1. J was trimmed by 6 bases and V by 5 bases; bases with no gene match: 6. The CDR3 is made up of 13 amino acids. Germline-derived CDR1 and CDR2 are DFQATT and SNEGSKA (reference sequence). CDR3 sequence (DNA): TGCAGTGCTTTCGGACAGGGCAGAAACATTCAGTACTTC. Residues: CSAFGQGRNIQYF.